The present T cell receptor (beta chain) was sequenced within a study of cytomegalovirus exposure and HLA in healthy donors. Study-wide results and limits: In vitro checks showed that a few CMV-associated chains really do target CMV antigens. Another analysis was done later, and it associated fewer than 20,000 TCR beta sequences with HLA alleles at 0.05 false discovery rate.

For this clone: Its antigen is unknown.

Unrecorded immune exposures were likely, despite nominal health at sampling. With 60 Vbeta and 13 Jbeta primers, the PCR was carried out. Original processing notes: In a later analysis, of around 85 million unique beta chains, about 10 million appeared in at least two donors. Produced via immunoSEQ multiplex PCR; TCRdb's table is partial and in-frame only. V, J and clone size are taken as reported in that table, and D and trimming were inferred from the DNA itself. The sample comprises under 200,000 clones, approximately 80% of which are singletons, and around 2.5% rests with the top ten. Sequencing input: PBMCs. The source is a woman aged 40 to 50 in good health and CMV-seropositive.

CDR3 bases: TGTGCCAGCAGTCATTCTGACAGGGTGTACCAGCCCCAGCATTTT. Residues: CASSHSDRVYQPQHF. This sequence joins TRBV6-6 and TRBJ1-5; 7 nucleotides match TRBD1. J lost 7 bases, V lost 5 bases, and 11 bases had no gene match. The CDR3 is 15 amino acids. Germline V CDR1 and CDR2: MNHNY, SVGAGI (reference sequence).